Each of the 2 T cell receptor beta chains below was sequenced from the same sample in a study of control samples from healthy donors and cancer patients. Measured with immunoSEQ multiplex PCR; TCRdb has only the in-frame clones, and not every one. The sample includes some 120,000 clones, 88% of them seen just once. Material: blood. These receptors all come from a woman between 65 and 79 years old in good health.

The chain is built from TRBV4-2 and TRBJ2-7; D possibly corresponds to TRBD1 (5 bases). CDR1 and CDR2 (germline): LGHNA, YNFKEQ. V lost 0 bases, J lost 5 bases, and 26 bases lay in between. This CDR3 is built from 19 residues. In DNA, the CDR3 is TGTGCCAGCAGCCAAGACCCTGGTTTGGTGGGCAGGGAAGGGAACGAGCAGTACTTC. Amino acid sequence: CASSQDPGLVGREGNEQYF.

V gene TRBV5-5 combines with J gene TRBJ2-1, with D maybe TRBD1 (6 bases). This CDR3 region has 17 residues. The V end lost 3 bases, the J end lost 8 bases, and 24 bases lay between the germline ends. Germline assignment: CDR1 SGHKS and CDR2 YYEKEE (reference sequence). The CDR3 protein is CASSSLTQGSVFDEQFF. The CDR3 DNA reads as TGTGCCAGCAGCTCCCTAACACAGGGATCGGTGTTCGATGAGCAGTTCTTC.